This T cell receptor (beta chain) emerged from a study of shared clonotypes between healthy human individuals. As to this clone: Its antigen remains unknown.

With 0 bases clipped from V and 3 bases from J, the junction kept 4 bases outside the gene matches. Germline CDR1 LNHNV, CDR2 YYDKDF (reference sequence). The CDR3 spans 16 residues. The study, taken as a whole, reports: Naive subsets generally had larger estimated richness than memory subsets.

For each subset, genomic DNA was distributed in equal portions over several immunoSEQ plates. Profiled with immunoSEQ multiplex PCR; TCRdb holds only in-frame clones, not every one. Of more than 550,000 clones in the sample, 90% to 95% were seen once. The naive CD8 subset, CD45RO-negative cells positively selected for CCR7, excluded terminally differentiated effector memory CD45RA+ cells. Those who donated were healthy HIV-negative adults, with no recent acute infections or vaccinations reported. The origin of this receptor is a man aged 25 to 40 in good health. What was sequenced was naive CD8+ T cells sorted from blood. The chain carries TRBV15 and TRBJ2-1, with 8 positions matching TRBD2. The CDR3 DNA reads as TGTGCCACCAGCAGAGATCGACTAGCGCTCTACAATGAGCAGTTCTTC. Residues: CATSRDRLALYNEQFF.